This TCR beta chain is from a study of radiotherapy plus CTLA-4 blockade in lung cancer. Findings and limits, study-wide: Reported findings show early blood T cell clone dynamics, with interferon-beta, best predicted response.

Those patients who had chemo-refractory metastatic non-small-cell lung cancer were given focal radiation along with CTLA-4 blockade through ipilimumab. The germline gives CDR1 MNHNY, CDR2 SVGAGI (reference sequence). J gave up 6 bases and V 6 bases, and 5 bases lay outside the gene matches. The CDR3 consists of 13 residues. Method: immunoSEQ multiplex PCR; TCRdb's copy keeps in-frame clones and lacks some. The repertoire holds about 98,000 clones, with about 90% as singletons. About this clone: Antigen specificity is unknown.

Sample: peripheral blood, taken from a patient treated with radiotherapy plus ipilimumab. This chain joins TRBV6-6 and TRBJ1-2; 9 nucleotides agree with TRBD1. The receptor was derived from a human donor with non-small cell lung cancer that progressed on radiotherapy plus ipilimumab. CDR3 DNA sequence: TGTGCCAGCAGAAAGGGACAGGGTCATGGCTACACCTTC. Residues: CASRKGQGHGYTF.